A single sample gave rise to the 8 T cell receptor beta chains below, sequenced in a study of shared clonotypes between healthy human individuals. It was CD45RO-negative cells, positively selected for CCR7, that made up naive CD8 cells, with terminally differentiated effector memory CD45RA+ cells excluded. The protocol was immunoSEQ multiplex PCR, while the TCRdb copy is restricted to in-frame clones and leaves out a portion. The repertoire holds roughly 770,000 clones, with about 96% as singletons. Sequencing was performed on naive CD8+ T cells sorted from blood. The receptors come from a man aged 25 to 40 in good health.

The V call is TRBV27, the J call TRBJ2-1, with no clear D. Trimming shortened V by 6 bases and J by 10 bases, and 13 bases separated the two germline ends. CDR3 length: 12 amino acids. CDR1 is MNHEY, CDR2 SMNVEV, per germline (reference sequence). CDR3 nucleotide sequence: TGTGCCAGCAGAGTGGGAACTTGGGAGCAGTTCTTC. It encodes CASRVGTWEQFF.

The chain joins TRBV12-2 to TRBJ2-1; the table names TRBD2, a call not compared with the DNA. TRBV12-2 is a recognized pseudogene. The CDR3 extends over 13 amino acids. Here the CDR3 DNA reads TGTGCAAGTCGCTCAGGAGCGGGGAATGAGCAGTTCTTC. Protein: CASRSGAGNEQFF.

V and J are TRBV29-1 and TRBJ2-5, with D uncertain. The length of the CDR3 is 15 residues. Germline V CDR1 and CDR2: SQVTM, ANQGSEA. V dropped 0 bases and J dropped 2 bases, with 13 bases sitting between them. The DNA of the CDR3 is TGCAGCGTTGAAGATCTCCCCAGCCAACAAGAGACCCAGTACTTC. The encoded protein is CSVEDLPSQQETQYF.

The chain carries TRBV6-6 and TRBJ2-1; 7 bases fit TRBD2. This CDR3 contains 14 residues. The germline gives CDR1 MNHNY, CDR2 SVGAGI (reference sequence). V shed 0 bases, J shed 5 bases, and the junction held 1 base outside the gene matches. The CDR3 reads CASSYSLANNEQFF. The DNA of the CDR3 is TGTGCCAGCAGTTACTCACTAGCGAACAATGAGCAGTTCTTC.

V usage is TRBV7-9 and J usage is TRBJ2-7; TRBD1 agrees at 7 bases. Germline V CDR1 and CDR2: SEHNR, FQNEAQ (reference sequence). Trimming at V came to 3 bases and at J to 1 base, leaving 6 bases not matched to a gene. The CDR3 covers 15 residues. CDR3 in amino acids: CASSFRGRGSYEQYF. In DNA form, the CDR3 reads TGTGCCAGCAGCTTTAGGGGCAGGGGGTCCTACGAGCAGTACTTC.

The chain links TRBV13 to TRBJ2-7; the D is unclear. V shed 5 bases and J shed 3 bases, with 8 bases lying between them. CDR1 is PRHDT and CDR2 is FYEKMQ in the germline V gene (reference sequence). The CDR3 is 12 residues long. The CDR3 spells CASSSKNYEQYF. CDR3 nucleotides: TGTGCCAGCAGCAGTAAAAACTACGAGCAGTACTTC.

This rearrangement joins TRBV6-1 to TRBJ1-5; a possible D gene is TRBD1 (5 bases). This CDR3 is built from 15 residues. V was pared by 9 bases and J by 2 bases, with 17 bases between. CDR1 is MNHNS, CDR2 SASEGT, per germline. CDR3 loop: CASRGEPSRNQPQHF. CDR3 DNA: TGTGCCAGTCGAGGGGAGCCATCCCGCAATCAGCCCCAGCATTTT.

This chain's CDR3 is CASSPPWWEGHNEQFF. In DNA, the CDR3 is TGTGCCAGCAGCCCCCCATGGTGGGAAGGGCACAATGAGCAGTTCTTC. This rearrangement joins TRBV11-3 to TRBJ2-1; D remains ambiguous. Trimming stripped 5 bases from V and 5 bases from J, with 19 bases between. The CDR3 sequence is 16 residues long. Germline V gives CDR1 SGHNT, CDR2 YENEEA.